The following is a T cell receptor beta chain sequence with its context. Sequencing used immunoSEQ multiplex PCR; TCRdb keeps in-frame clones, though not all of them. The sample lists about 74,000 clones; roughly 90% were seen once. These data belong to a study of blood T cell repertoires in COVID-19. The germline CDR1 and CDR2 sequences are SGDLS and YYNGEE. Between the trimmed V and J ends, which lost 7 bases and 0 bases, there was a span of 12 bases. The length of the CDR3 is 14 residues. The chain couples TRBV9 to TRBJ2-3; D is ambiguous. The TCR originated in a man aged 45-65 years with acute or convalescent COVID-19. Sequenced material: peripheral blood. The CDR3 here is CASGPRLSTDTQYF. The DNA for the CDR3 is TGTGCCAGCGGCCCCCGCCTCAGCACAGATACGCAGTATTTT.